Below, one TCR beta chain is given with its context. The PCR employed 60 Vbeta primers together with 13 Jbeta primers. Here immunoSEQ multiplex PCR was the method, and the copy in TCRdb shows in-frame clones only, minus some. The sample includes about 200,000 clones, approximately 85% seen only once; the top ten take under 3%. This CDR3 comprises 14 residues. Trimming pared 3 bases from V and 9 bases from J, leaving 13 bases between. Germline CDR1 SGHRS, CDR2 YFSETQ. This sample is drawn from a study of cytomegalovirus exposure and HLA in healthy donors. This chain joins TRBV5-1 and TRBJ2-6; a weak D match, TRBD1 (5 bases). The sample taken for sequencing was PBMCs. The TCR was taken from a woman between 45 and 60 years old in good health and CMV-seronegative. CDR3 bases: TGCGCCAGCAGCTCGCTAAGGGGTGGCAACGTCCTGACTTTC. This gives the protein CASSSLRGGNVLTF.